Below, one T cell receptor beta chain is given with its context. The assay was immunoSEQ multiplex PCR, and TCRdb's table has in-frame clones only and misses some. The data hold hundreds of thousands of clones, with around four fifths observed a single time. This entry comes from a study of blood T cell repertoires in COVID-19. For the study at large: Both acute and convalescent COVID-19 samples were obtained from the United States, Italy and Spain. From T cells, B-cell-depleted T cells, or PBMCs came the material, which was cDNA or gDNA.

V was trimmed by 5 bases and J by 3 bases, leaving 10 bases between them. CDR3 size: 13 residues. The V gene's germline CDR1 is SNHLY and CDR2 FYNNEI. The chain is built from TRBV2 and TRBJ1-2; no definite D call. Specimen: peripheral blood. This sequence was found in a woman aged 80 or older with active or convalescent COVID-19. This chain's CDR3 is CASSPDRDYGYTF. CDR3 nucleotides: TGTGCCAGCAGTCCTGACCGGGACTATGGCTACACCTTC.